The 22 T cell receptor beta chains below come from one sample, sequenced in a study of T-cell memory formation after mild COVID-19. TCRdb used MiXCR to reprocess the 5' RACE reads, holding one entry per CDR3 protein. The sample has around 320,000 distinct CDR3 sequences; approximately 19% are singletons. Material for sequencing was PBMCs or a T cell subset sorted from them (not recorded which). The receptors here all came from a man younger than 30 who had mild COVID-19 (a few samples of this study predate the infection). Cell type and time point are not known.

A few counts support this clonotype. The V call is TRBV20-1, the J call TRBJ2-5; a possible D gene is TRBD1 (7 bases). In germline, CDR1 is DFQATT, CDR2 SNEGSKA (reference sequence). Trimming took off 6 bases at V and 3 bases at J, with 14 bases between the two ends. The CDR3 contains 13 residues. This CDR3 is CSAVEGAKETQYF. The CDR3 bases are TGCAGTGCCGTGGAGGGGGCCAAAGAGACCCAGTACTTC.

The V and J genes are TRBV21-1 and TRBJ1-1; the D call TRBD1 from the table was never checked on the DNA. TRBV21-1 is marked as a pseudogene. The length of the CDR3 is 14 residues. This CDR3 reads CASSKVGARTEAFF. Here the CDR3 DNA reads TGTGCCAGCAGCAAAGTCGGCGCCCGCACTGAAGCTTTCTTT.

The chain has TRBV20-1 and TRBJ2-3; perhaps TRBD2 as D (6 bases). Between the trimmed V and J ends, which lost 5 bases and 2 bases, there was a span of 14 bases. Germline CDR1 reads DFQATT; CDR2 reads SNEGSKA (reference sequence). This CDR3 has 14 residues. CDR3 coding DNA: TGCAGTGCTGTCACTAGCAGATACACAGATACGCAGTATTTT. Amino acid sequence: CSAVTSRYTDTQYF.

CDR3 region: CASSLGTGIETEAFF. Written as DNA, the CDR3 is TGCGCCAGCAGCTTGGGAACAGGGATAGAAACTGAAGCTTTCTTT. This chain uses TRBV5-1 with TRBJ1-1; a possible D gene is TRBD1 (6 bases). There are 15 residues in the CDR3. V lost 0 bases, J lost 5 bases, and 14 bases lay in between. Germline CDR1 and CDR2: SGHRS and YFSETQ.

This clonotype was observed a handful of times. CDR3 nucleotides: TGCAGCGCTGAGAGGGGAGTCAATGAGCAGTTCTTC. It translates to CSAERGVNEQFF. The rearrangement links TRBV29-1 to TRBJ2-1; D may correspond to TRBD1 or TRBD2 (5 bases each). CDR3 length equals 12 residues. V lost 7 bases and J lost 6, with 13 bases in between. CDR1 and CDR2 from the germline V gene are SQVTM and ANQGSEA.

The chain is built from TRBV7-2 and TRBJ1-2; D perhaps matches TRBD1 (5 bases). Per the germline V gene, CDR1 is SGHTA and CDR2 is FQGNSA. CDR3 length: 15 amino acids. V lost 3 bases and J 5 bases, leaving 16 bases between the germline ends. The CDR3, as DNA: TGTGCCAGCAGCTTCACTAACCGGGACCTTTATGGCTACACCTTC. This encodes CASSFTNRDLYGYTF.

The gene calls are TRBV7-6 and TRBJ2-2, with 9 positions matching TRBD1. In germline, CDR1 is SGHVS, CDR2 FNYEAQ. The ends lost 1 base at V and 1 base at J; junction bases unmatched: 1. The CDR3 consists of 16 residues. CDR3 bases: TGTGCCAGCAGCTTAGAGACAGGGGGGAACACCGGGGAGCTGTTTTTT. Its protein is CASSLETGGNTGELFF.

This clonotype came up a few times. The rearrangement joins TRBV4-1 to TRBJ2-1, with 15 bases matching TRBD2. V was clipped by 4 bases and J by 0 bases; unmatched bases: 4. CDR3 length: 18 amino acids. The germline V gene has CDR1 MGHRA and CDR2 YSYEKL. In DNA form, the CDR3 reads TGCGCCAGCAGCCCGGGACTAGCGGGGGGAAGCTCCTACAATGAGCAGTTCTTC. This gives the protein CASSPGLAGGSSYNEQFF.

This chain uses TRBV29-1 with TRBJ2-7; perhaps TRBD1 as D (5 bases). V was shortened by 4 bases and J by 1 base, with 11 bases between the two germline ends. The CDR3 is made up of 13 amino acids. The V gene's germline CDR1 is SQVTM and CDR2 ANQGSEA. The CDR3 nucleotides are TGCAGCGTTGTATCATCAGGGTCCTACGAGCAGTACGTC. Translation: CSVVSSGSYEQYV.

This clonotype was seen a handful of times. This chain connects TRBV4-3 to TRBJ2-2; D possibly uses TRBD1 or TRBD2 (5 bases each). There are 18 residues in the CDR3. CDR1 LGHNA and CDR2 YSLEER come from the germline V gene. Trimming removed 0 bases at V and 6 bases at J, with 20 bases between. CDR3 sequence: CASSQDVGGGIGSGELFF. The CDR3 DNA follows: TGCGCCAGCAGCCAAGATGTCGGTGGGGGAATTGGGTCCGGGGAGCTGTTTTTT.

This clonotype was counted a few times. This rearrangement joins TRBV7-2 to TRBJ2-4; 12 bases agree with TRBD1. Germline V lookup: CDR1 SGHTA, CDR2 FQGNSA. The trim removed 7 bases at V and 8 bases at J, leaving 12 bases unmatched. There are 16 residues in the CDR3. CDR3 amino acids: CASTEYRGTGGHIQYF. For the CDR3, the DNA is TGTGCCAGCACCGAGTATCGGGGGACAGGGGGCCACATTCAGTACTTC.

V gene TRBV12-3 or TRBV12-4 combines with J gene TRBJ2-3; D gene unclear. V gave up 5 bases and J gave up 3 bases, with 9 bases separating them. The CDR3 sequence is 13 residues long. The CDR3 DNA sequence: TGTGCCAGCAGTCTCTACAGAACAGATACGCAGTATTTT. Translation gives CASSLYRTDTQYF.

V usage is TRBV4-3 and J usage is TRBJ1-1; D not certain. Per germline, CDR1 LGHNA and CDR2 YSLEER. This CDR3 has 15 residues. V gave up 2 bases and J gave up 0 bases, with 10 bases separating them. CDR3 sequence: CASSQYLLMNTEAFF. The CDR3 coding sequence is TGCGCCAGCAGCCAATATCTTTTAATGAACACTGAAGCTTTCTTT.

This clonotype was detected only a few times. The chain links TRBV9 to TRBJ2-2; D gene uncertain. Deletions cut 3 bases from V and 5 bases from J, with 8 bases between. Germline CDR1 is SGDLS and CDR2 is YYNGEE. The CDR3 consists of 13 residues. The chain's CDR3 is CASSERSTGELFF. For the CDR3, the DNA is TGTGCCAGCAGCGAGAGGTCGACCGGGGAGCTGTTTTTT.

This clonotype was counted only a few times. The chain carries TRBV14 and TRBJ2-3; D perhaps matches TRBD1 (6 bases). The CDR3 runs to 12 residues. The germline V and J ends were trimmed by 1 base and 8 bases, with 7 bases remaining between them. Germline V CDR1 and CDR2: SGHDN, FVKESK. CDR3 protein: CASSQAGVTQYF. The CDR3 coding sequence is TGTGCCAGCAGCCAAGCAGGGGTTACGCAGTATTTT.

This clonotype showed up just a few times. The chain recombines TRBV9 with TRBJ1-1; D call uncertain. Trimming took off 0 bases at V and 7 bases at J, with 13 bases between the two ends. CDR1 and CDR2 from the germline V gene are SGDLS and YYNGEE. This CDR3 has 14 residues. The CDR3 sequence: CASSVGMHGIEAFF. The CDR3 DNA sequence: TGTGCCAGCAGCGTAGGTATGCACGGAATTGAAGCTTTCTTT.

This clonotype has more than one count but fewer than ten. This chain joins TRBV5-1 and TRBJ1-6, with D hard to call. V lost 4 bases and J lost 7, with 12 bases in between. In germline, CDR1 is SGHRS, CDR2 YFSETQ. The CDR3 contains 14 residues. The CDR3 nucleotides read TGCGCCAGCAGCACGGACGGCGGCAATTCACCCCTCCACTTT. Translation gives CASSTDGGNSPLHF.

The CDR3 region is CASSQANRWGTEAFF. CDR3 coding DNA: TGTGCCAGCAGCCAAGCCAACAGGTGGGGGACTGAAGCTTTCTTT. The rearrangement joins TRBV4-2 to TRBJ1-1, with D tentatively TRBD1 (5 bases). The germline CDR1 and CDR2 sequences are LGHNA and YNFKEQ. CDR3 size: 15 residues. The ends were cut back, 1 base at V and 5 bases at J, with 14 bases in the middle.

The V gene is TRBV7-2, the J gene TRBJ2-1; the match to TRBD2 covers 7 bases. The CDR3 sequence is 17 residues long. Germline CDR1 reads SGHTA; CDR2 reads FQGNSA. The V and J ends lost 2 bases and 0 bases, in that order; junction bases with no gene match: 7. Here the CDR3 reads CASSLSFGGFSYNEQFF. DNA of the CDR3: TGTGCCAGCAGCTTAAGCTTCGGGGGGTTCTCCTACAATGAGCAGTTCTTC. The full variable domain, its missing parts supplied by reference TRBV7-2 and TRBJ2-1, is GAGVSQSPSNKVTEKGKDVELRCDPISGHTALYWYRQSLGQGLEFLIYFQGNSAPDKSGLPSDRFSAERTGGSVSTLTIQRTQQEDSAVYLCASSLSFGGFSYNEQFFGPGTRLTVL.

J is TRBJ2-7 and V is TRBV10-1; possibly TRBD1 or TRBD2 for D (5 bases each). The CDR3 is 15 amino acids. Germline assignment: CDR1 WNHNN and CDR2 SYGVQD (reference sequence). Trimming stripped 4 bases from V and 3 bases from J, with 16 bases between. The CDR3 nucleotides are TGCGCCAGCAGTGCCCTGACAGCGAGGGGCTACGAGCAGTACTTC. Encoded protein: CASSALTARGYEQYF.

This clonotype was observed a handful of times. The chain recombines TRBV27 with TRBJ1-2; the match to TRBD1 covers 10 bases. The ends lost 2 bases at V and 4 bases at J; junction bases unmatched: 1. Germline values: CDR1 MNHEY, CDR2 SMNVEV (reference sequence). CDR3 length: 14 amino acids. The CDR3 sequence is CASSLRTGGYGYTF. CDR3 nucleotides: TGTGCCAGCAGTTTAAGGACAGGGGGCTATGGCTACACCTTC.

As DNA, the CDR3 is TGCGCCAGCAGCCACCCGGGACCCTATGGCTACACCTTC. Translated, it gives CASSHPGPYGYTF. The chain links TRBV4-1 to TRBJ1-2; a weak D match, TRBD1 (5 bases). Per the germline V gene, CDR1 is MGHRA and CDR2 is YSYEKL. Trimming took 3 bases from V and 4 from J, leaving 9 bases between them. This CDR3 has 13 residues.